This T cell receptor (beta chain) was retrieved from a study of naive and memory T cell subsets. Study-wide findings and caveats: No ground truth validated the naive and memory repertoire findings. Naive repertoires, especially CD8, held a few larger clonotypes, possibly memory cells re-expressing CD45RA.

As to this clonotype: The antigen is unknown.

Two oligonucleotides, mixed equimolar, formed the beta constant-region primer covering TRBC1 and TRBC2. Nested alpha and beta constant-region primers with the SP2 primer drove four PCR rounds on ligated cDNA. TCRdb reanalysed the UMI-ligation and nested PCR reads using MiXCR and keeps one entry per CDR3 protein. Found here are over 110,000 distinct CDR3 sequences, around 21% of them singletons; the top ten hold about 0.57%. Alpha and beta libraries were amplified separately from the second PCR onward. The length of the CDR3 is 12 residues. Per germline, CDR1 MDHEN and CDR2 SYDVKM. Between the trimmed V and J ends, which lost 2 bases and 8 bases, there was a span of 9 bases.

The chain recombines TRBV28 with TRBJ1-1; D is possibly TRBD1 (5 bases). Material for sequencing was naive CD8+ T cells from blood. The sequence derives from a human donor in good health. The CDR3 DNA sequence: TGTGCCAGCAGTTTAATGGGGGGAGAAGCTTTCTTT. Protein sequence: CASSLMGGEAFF.